This T cell receptor beta chain was identified in a study of T cell responses to AZD1222 COVID-19 vaccine. The overall study: Analyses pooled second doses at about 4 or about 12 weeks. Points from the study as a whole: Repertoire sampling was restricted to post-peak T cell response timepoints.

From germline, CDR1 is LGHDT and CDR2 YNNKEL (reference sequence). This CDR3 region has 20 residues. V shed 0 bases and J 1 base; nucleotides not matched to a gene: 11. The assay was immunoSEQ multiplex PCR, and TCRdb's table has in-frame clones only and misses some. The sample includes under 100,000 clones, around nine tenths of them seen just once. Concerning this clone itself: Its target is not known.

This TCR was recovered from an adult in good health. The sequenced sample was peripheral blood, obtained on day 0 of AZD1222 vaccination. The chain has TRBV3-1 (or the pseudogene TRBV3-2) and TRBJ2-5, with 13 bases aligning to TRBD2. For the CDR3, the DNA is TGTGCCAGCAGCCAAGATCCTGCGGGACTAGCGGGGAGGCTCCAAGAGACCCAGTACTTC. It is translated as CASSQDPAGLAGRLQETQYF.